The clone carrying this T cell receptor (beta chain) was seen a single time. Produced via immunoSEQ multiplex PCR; TCRdb's table is partial and in-frame only. The sample lists fewer than 130,000 clones, over 65% occurring once. The data were obtained in a study of blood T cell repertoires in COVID-19. Study overall: T cells, B-cell-depleted T cells, or PBMCs provided the cDNA or gDNA that served as material.

Germline V CDR1 and CDR2: SGHDT, YYEEEE. The CDR3 consists of 14 residues. V was trimmed by 1 base and J by 5 bases, leaving 9 bases between them. The rearrangement links TRBV5-6 to TRBJ2-2; D call uncertain. Sequencing was performed on peripheral blood. The source is a woman older than 75 with acute or convalescent COVID-19. The CDR3 DNA follows: TGTGCCAGCAGCTTGTTCCCAGTAACCGGGGAGCTGTTTTTT. Translated, it gives CASSLFPVTGELFF.